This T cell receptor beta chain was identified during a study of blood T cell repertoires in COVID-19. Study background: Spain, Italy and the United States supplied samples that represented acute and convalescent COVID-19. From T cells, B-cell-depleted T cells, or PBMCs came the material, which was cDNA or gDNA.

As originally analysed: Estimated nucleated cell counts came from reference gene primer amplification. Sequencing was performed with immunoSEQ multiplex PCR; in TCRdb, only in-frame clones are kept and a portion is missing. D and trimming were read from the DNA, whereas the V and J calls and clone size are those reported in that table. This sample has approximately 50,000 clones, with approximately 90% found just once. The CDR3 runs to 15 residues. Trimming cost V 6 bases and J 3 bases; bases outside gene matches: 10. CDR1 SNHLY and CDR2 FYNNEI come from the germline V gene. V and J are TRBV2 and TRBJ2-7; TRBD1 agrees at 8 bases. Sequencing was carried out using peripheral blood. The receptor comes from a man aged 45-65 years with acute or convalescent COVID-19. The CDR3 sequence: CASRQDRGEFYEQYF. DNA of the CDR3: TGTGCCAGCAGGCAAGACAGGGGAGAATTCTACGAGCAGTACTTC.